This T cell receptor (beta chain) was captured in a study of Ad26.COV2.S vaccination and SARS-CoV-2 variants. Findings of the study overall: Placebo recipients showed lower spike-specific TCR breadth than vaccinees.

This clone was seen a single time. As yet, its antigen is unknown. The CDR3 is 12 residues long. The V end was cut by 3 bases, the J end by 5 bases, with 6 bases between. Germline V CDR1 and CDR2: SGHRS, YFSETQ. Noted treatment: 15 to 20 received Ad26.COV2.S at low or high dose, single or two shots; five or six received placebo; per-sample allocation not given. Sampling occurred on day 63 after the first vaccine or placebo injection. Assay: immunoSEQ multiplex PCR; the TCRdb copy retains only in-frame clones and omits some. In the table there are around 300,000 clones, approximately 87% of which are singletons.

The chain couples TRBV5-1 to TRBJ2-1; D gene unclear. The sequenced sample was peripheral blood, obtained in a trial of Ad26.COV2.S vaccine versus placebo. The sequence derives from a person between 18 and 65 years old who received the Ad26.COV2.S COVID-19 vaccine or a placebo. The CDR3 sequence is CASSYEDNEQFF. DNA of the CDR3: TGCGCCAGCAGCTACGAGGACAATGAGCAGTTCTTC.